This TCR beta chain comes out of a study of shared clonotypes between healthy human individuals. Germline V lookup: CDR1 MGHRA, CDR2 YSYEKL. Losses at the gene ends were 3 bases for V and 5 bases for J; bases not matched to a gene: 5. The CDR3 spans 14 residues. Positive CCR7 selection of CD45RO-negative cells yielded the naive CD8 cells, and terminally differentiated effector memory CD45RA+ cells were excluded. Sorted subsets were amplified in replicate PCRs using 200 to 250 ng DNA, 30,000 to 35,000 T cell genomes. Clones were read by immunoSEQ multiplex PCR, and TCRdb kept only the in-frame ones, dropping some. The table shows more than 2 million clones, with around 95% occurring only once.

The chain has TRBV4-1 and TRBJ2-5; 8 bases fit TRBD1. Sequenced sample: naive CD8+ T cells from PBMCs. The source is a man aged 18 to 29 in good health. Some clones in this sample may be carry-over from other donors' samples. CDR3 loop: CASSQRQGSETQYF. In nucleotides, the CDR3 is TGCGCCAGCAGCCAGAGACAGGGGTCGGAGACCCAGTACTTC.